Shown below are 7 T cell receptor beta chains from a single sample sequenced in a study of cytomegalovirus exposure and HLA in healthy donors. 60 Vbeta and 13 Jbeta primers were used in PCR. Using immunoSEQ multiplex PCR, the repertoire was profiled, and TCRdb retains in-frame clones only, with some absent. The top ten hold 7.5% to 9% of the sample, which has fewer than 150,000 clones, 80% seen once. Sequencing was done on a sample of PBMCs. The receptors were sampled from a female donor in good health and CMV-seropositive.

In DNA form, the CDR3 reads TGTGCCACCAGAAGGCGAGGCAGCTCCTATAATTCACCCCTCCACTTT. Translated: CATRRRGSSYNSPLHF. J is TRBJ1-6 and V is TRBV15; D is ambiguous. V was pared by 6 bases and J by 0 bases, with 12 bases between. The CDR3 is 16 residues long. Per the germline V gene, CDR1 is LNHNV and CDR2 is YYDKDF (reference sequence).

J is TRBJ2-3 and V is TRBV18; TRBD1 aligns across 9 bases. J lost 5 bases, V lost 4 bases, and 13 bases had no gene match. Germline CDR1 KGHSH, CDR2 LQKENI. This CDR3 has 17 amino acids. Here the CDR3 reads CASSLESPGQGVDTQYF. The CDR3 DNA reads TGTGCCAGCTCACTCGAGTCTCCGGGACAGGGTGTAGATACGCAGTATTTT.

Note on this clone: An end of the junction does not agree with germline; a read error may underlie this. The same CDR3 arises from other DNA sequences in this sample as well. The chain carries TRBV7-9 and TRBJ1-6; D not certain. Germline V gene data show CDR1 as SEHNR and CDR2 as FQNEAQ (reference sequence). This CDR3 contains 16 residues. For the CDR3, the DNA is TGTGCCAGTAGCTTAGCTCGGCCCTTAGGAGGATCACCCCTCCACTTT. Protein product: CASSLARPLGGSPLHF.

This clone appeared a few times. Other DNA sequences within the sample encode an identical CDR3. The rearrangement uses TRBV11-3 and TRBJ2-7; 9 bases match TRBD2. Per the germline V gene, CDR1 is SGHNT and CDR2 is YENEEA. The CDR3 runs 14 residues. Unmatched junction bases numbered 5, after V lost 5 bases and J lost 3 bases. CDR3 amino acids: CASSPGTSSYEQYF. Written as DNA, the CDR3 is TGTGCCAGCAGCCCGGGGACTAGCAGCTACGAGCAGTACTTC.

V is TRBV6-5 and J is TRBJ1-3; the match to TRBD1 covers 7 bases. Germline-derived CDR1 and CDR2 are MNHEY and SVGAGI. This CDR3 comprises 15 residues. The junction had 1 base not matched to a gene; V was cut back by 2 bases and J by 0 bases. The CDR3 nucleotides are TGTGCCAGCAGTTACGACAGGGCCTCTGGAAACACCATATATTTT. Translated, it gives CASSYDRASGNTIYF.

The chain couples TRBV28 to TRBJ1-2, with D maybe TRBD1 (6 bases). The CDR3 runs to 12 residues. Germline CDR1 is MDHEN and CDR2 is SYDVKM. V shed 5 bases and J shed 6 bases, with 10 bases lying between them. CDR3 DNA sequence: TGTGCCAGCAGTATTCCAGGGGATGGCTACACCTTC. Protein sequence: CASSIPGDGYTF.

The chain carries TRBV2 and TRBJ1-1; TRBD1 aligns across 9 bases. This CDR3 has 14 amino acids. CDR1 and CDR2 (germline): SNHLY, FYNNEI. The V and J ends lost 6 bases and 4 bases, in that order; junction bases with no gene match: 6. CDR3 nucleotide sequence: TGTGCCAGCAGCCCACAGGGGGCATCCACTGAAGCTTTCTTT. This translates into CASSPQGASTEAFF. Variable domain in full (rest from reference TRBV2 and TRBJ1-1): EPEVTQTPSHQVTQMGQEVILRCVPISNHLYFYWYRQILGQKVEFLVSFYNNEISEKSEIFDDQFSVERPDGSNFTLKIRSTKLEDSAMYFCASSPQGASTEAFFGQGTRLTVV.